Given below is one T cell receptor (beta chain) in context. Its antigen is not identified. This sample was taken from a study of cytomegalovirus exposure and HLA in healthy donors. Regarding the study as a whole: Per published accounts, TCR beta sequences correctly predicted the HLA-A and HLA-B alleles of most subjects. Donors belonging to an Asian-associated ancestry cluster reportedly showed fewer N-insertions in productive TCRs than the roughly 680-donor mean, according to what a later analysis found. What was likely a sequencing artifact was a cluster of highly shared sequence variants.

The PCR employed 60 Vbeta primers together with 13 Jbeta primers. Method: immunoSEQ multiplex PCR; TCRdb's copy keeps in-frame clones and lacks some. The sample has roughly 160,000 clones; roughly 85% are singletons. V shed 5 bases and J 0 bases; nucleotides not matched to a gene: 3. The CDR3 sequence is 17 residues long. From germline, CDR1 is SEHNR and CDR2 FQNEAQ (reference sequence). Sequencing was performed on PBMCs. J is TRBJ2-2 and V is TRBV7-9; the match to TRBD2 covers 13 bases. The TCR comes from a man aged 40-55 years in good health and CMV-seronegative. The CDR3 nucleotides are TGTGCCAGCAGCCAACTAGCGGGAGGGCCGAACACCGGGGAGCTGTTTTTT. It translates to CASSQLAGGPNTGELFF.